This T cell receptor (beta chain) emerged from a study of vaccination and CD4 T cells after COVID-19. Study-level background: Taking of post-vaccine samples occurred a median approximately 76 days after dose two (range 14 to 241). Convalescent patients, a few in number, were sampled at day 14 and days 161 to 241 post-vaccination. Study results and limitations: Although the median of SARS-CoV-2-reactive clonotypes rose from roughly 21 to 40, the change was not significant.

Time point given: late sampling 161 to 241 days after vaccination in three convalescent patients. This clonotype was seen more than once but under ten times. Its specificity is not known. TCRdb processed the PCR reads anew with MiXCR; each CDR3 protein has one entry. This repertoire shows about 31,000 distinct CDR3 sequences, approximately 48% found once; its top ten account for about 5.6%. Per germline, CDR1 MDHEN and CDR2 SYDVKM. Trimming removed 7 bases at V and 7 bases at J, with 19 bases between. The CDR3 totals 14 residues. The sequencing here drew on CD4+ T cells from blood, taken about 7 months after SARS-CoV-2 vaccination. The receptor was derived from a human donor who had recovered from COVID-19. The V call is TRBV28, the J call TRBJ2-5; D possibly corresponds to TRBD1 (6 bases). CDR3 protein: CASMEVGGPTTQYF. The CDR3 region has the DNA TGTGCCAGCATGGAGGTAGGGGGTCCAACGACCCAGTACTTC.